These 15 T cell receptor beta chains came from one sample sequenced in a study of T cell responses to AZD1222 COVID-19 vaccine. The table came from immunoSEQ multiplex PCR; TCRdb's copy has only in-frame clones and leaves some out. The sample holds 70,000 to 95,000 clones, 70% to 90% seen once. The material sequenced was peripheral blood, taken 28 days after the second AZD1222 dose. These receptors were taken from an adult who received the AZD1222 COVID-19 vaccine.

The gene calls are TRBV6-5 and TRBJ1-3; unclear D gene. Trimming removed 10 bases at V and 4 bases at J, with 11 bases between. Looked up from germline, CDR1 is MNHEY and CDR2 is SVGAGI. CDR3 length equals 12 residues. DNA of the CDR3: TGTGCCACCATCGCAAGGGGAAACACCATATATTTT. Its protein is CATIARGNTIYF.

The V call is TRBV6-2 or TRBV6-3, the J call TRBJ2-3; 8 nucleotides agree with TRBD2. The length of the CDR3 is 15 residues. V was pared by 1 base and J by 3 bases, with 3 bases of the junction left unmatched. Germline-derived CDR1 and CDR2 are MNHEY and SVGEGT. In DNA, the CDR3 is TGTGCCAGCAGTTACTTCAGCGGGAGAACAGATACGCAGTATTTT. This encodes CASSYFSGRTDTQYF.

As DNA, the CDR3 is TGTGCCAGCAGCATGGGGGGTCAGAACTATGGCTACACCTTC. Protein: CASSMGGQNYGYTF. The rearrangement uses TRBV27 and TRBJ1-2; D perhaps matches TRBD1 (5 bases). Germline CDR1 MNHEY, CDR2 SMNVEV (reference sequence). V was pared by 6 bases and J by 2 bases, with 13 bases between. The CDR3 runs to 14 residues.

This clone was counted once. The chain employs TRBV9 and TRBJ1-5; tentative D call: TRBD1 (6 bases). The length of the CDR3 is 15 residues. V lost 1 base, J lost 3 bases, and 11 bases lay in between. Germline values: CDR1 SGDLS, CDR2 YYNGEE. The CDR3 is CASSVSGASNQPQHF. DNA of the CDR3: TGTGCCAGCAGCGTATCAGGGGCCTCCAATCAGCCCCAGCATTTT.

CDR3 amino acids: CASKSSGQANYGYTF. The DNA for the CDR3 is TGTGCCAGCAAGTCCTCTGGACAGGCGAACTATGGCTACACCTTC. The V call is TRBV27, the J call TRBJ1-2, with 7 bases matching TRBD1. The CDR3 length is 15 residues. The germline V gene encodes CDR1 MNHEY and CDR2 SMNVEV (reference sequence). Trimming took 7 bases from V and 2 from J; bases not matched to a gene: 10.

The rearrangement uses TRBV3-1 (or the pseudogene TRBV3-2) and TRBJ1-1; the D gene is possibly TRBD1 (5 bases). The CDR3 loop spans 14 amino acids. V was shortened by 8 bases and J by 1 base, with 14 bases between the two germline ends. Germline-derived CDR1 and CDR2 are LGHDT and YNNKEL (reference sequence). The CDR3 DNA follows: TGTGCCAGCCACCCGGGACCGACGAACACTGAAGCTTTCTTT. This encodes CASHPGPTNTEAFF.

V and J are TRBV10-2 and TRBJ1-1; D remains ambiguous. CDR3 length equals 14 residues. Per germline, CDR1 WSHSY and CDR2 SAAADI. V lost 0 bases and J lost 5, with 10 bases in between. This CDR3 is CASSESNSRTEAFF. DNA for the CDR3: TGCGCCAGCAGTGAGTCGAATTCTCGAACTGAAGCTTTCTTT.

CDR3 DNA sequence: TGTGCCAGCAGCTTGGTCCCAGACAGCTCCTATAATTCACCCCTCCACTTT. The encoded protein is CASSLVPDSSYNSPLHF. The J gene is TRBJ1-6, the V gene TRBV5-8; maybe TRBD1 (5 bases). Germline V gene sequence: CDR1 SGHTS, CDR2 YDEGEE. Trimming cost V 0 bases and J 0 bases, with 10 bases left between them. This CDR3 has 17 amino acids.

CDR3 sequence: CASSSGTGYEQYF. As DNA, the CDR3 is TGTGCCAGCAGTAGCGGGACTGGGTACGAGCAGTACTTC. The J gene is TRBJ2-7, the V gene TRBV2; TRBD2 agrees at 7 bases. Per the germline V gene, CDR1 is SNHLY and CDR2 is FYNNEI. Unmatched junction bases numbered 5, after V lost 5 bases and J lost 4 bases. The CDR3 loop spans 13 amino acids.

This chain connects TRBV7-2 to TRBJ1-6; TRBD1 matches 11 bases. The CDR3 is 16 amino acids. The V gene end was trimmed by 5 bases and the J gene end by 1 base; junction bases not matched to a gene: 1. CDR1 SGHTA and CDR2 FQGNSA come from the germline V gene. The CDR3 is CASSGTGGSYNSPLHF. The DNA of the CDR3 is TGTGCCAGCAGCGGGACAGGGGGGTCCTATAATTCACCCCTCCACTTT.

The CDR3 DNA is TGTGCCAGCAGCTCAGGACTAGCGGGAGACCAAGAGACCCAGTACTTC. Protein product: CASSSGLAGDQETQYF. The chain combines TRBV11-3 with TRBJ2-5; 13 bases are a match to TRBD2. The trim removed 4 bases at V and 0 bases at J, leaving 2 bases unmatched. This CDR3 spans 16 amino acids. In germline, CDR1 is SGHNT, CDR2 YENEEA.

The CDR3 nucleotides are TGTGCCAGCAGCCTGGGACACCTCAATGAGCAGTTCTTC. Protein sequence: CASSLGHLNEQFF. The rearrangement links TRBV7-2 to TRBJ2-1; D may be TRBD1 (6 bases). V gave up 5 bases and J gave up 6 bases, with 11 bases separating them. Germline V gives CDR1 SGHTA, CDR2 FQGNSA. This CDR3 has 13 residues.

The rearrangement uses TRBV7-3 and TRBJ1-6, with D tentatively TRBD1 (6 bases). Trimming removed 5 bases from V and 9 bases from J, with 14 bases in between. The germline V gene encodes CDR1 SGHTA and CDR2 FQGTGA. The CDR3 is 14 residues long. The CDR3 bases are TGTGCCAGCAGCCCCGGACAGCTAGGTTCACCCCTCCACTTT. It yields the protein CASSPGQLGSPLHF.

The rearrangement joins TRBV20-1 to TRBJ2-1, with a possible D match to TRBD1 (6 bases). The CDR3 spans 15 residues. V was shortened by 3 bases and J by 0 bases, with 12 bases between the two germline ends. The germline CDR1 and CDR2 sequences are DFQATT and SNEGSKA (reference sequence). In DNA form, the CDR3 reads TGCAGTGCTAGTTCGGGACACCCCTCCTACAATGAGCAGTTCTTC. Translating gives CSASSGHPSYNEQFF.

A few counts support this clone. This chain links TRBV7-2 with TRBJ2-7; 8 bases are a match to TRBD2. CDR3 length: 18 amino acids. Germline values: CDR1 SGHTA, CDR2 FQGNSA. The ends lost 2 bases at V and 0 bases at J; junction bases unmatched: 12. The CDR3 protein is CASSLLGAGGRSSYEQYF. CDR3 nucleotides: TGTGCCAGCAGCTTATTGGGGGCTGGCGGGAGGAGCTCCTACGAGCAGTACTTC.